Presented here are 15 T cell receptor beta chains from one specimen sequenced in a study of blood T cells in healthy people across ages (dated by TCRdb to the mid-2010s). Library generation was performed with 5' RACE. The instrument given in TCRdb is Illumina HiSeq 2500. A second PCR of 7 to 11 cycles was performed with a sample-barcoded 5' primer and a J-beta primer mix. TCRdb passed the public sequencing reads through fastp at Q25 and MiXCR, retaining productive beta sequences. One record per CDR3 amino acid sequence lists the most common genes and DNA. For this sample the table gives over 550,000 distinct CDR3 sequences, of which about 30% were detected only once. 15% to 17% of the sample goes to the ten largest clones. Input material: blood. The receptors shown here come from a woman aged 80 or older in good health.

V gene TRBV7-8 combines with J gene TRBJ2-4; a possible D gene is TRBD2 (6 bases). V was shortened by 4 bases and J by 0 bases, with 16 bases between the two germline ends. Germline-derived CDR1 and CDR2 are SGHVS and FQNEAQ. This CDR3 has 17 residues. In nucleotides, the CDR3 is TGTGCCAGCAGCTCGGGACTTTCAGTAACAGCCAAAAACATTCAGTACTTC. It yields the protein CASSSGLSVTAKNIQYF.

This clonotype was seen many times. A read error may explain this, as a much larger clone is one base away. V is TRBV7-2 and J is TRBJ2-7, with a possible D match to TRBD2 (6 bases). V was trimmed by 2 bases and J by 7 bases, leaving 15 bases between them. The CDR3 runs to 14 residues. Germline-derived CDR1 and CDR2 are SGHTA and FQGNSA. The CDR3 is CASSLIPEGNEQYF. The CDR3, as DNA: TGTGCCAGCAGCTTAATCCCGGAGGGCAATGAGCAGTACTTC.

The genes are TRBV15 and TRBJ1-1, with TRBD1 matching over 7 bases. There are 13 residues in the CDR3. Germline V gives CDR1 LNHNV, CDR2 YYDKDF (reference sequence). The V and J ends lost 3 bases and 8 bases, in that order; junction bases with no gene match: 6. CDR3 protein: CATSRTTGIEAFF. CDR3 sequence (DNA): TGTGCCACCAGCAGGACGACAGGGATAGAAGCTTTCTTT.

This clonotype was seen only a few times. A read error is possible here, since a much larger clone lies one base away. The chain is built from TRBV7-2 and TRBJ2-7, with D possibly TRBD1 on 6 matching bases. CDR3 length: 14 amino acids. Germline CDR1 and CDR2: SGHTA and FQGNSA. The ends were cut back, 3 bases at V and 4 bases at J, with 13 bases in the middle. Written as DNA, the CDR3 is TGTGCCAGCAGCTTGCTGGGGGCAAGTTACGAGCAGTACTTC. This codes for CASSLLGASYEQYF.

J is TRBJ1-1 and V is TRBV6-6; possible D gene TRBD1, 6 bases. This CDR3 contains 13 residues. Germline V gives CDR1 MNHNY, CDR2 SVGAGI (reference sequence). V was cut by 10 bases and J by 1 base, with 13 bases left in between. The DNA of the CDR3 is TGTGCCATCAATTTACAGGGGAACACTGAAGCTTTCTTT. This translates into CAINLQGNTEAFF.

In regard to this clonotype: A read error may be the cause here, since a much bigger clone is one base away. V gene TRBV6-1 combines with J gene TRBJ2-6, with D possibly matching TRBD1 (5 bases). The CDR3 is 14 amino acids. CDR1 and CDR2 from the germline V gene are MNHNS and SASEGT. The CDR3 DNA follows: TGTGCCAGCAGTGACATCTCTGGGGCCAACGTCCGGACTTTC. Translation: CASSDISGANVRTF.

This clonotype was seen only a few times. This may come from a read error, since a much larger clone is one base off. The genes are TRBV5-1 and TRBJ2-1; 7 bases line up with TRBD2. Germline CDR1 SGHRS, CDR2 YFSETQ. V shed 4 bases and J 7 bases; nucleotides not matched to a gene: 8. The CDR3 consists of 14 residues. This CDR3 reads CASSARGGGNEQFF. CDR3 DNA: TGCGCCAGCAGCGCAAGGGGCGGGGGTAATGAGCAGTTCTTC.

The rearrangement links TRBV4-1 to TRBJ1-5, with TRBD1 matching over 8 bases. Germline lookup yields CDR1 MGHRA and CDR2 YSYEKL. The V gene end was trimmed by 1 base and the J gene end by 7 bases; junction bases not matched to a gene: 12. The CDR3 spans 17 residues. CDR3 sequence reads: CASSQGDRGQRWQPQHF. The CDR3 bases are TGCGCCAGCAGCCAAGGAGACAGGGGCCAGCGGTGGCAGCCCCAGCATTTT.

Ten or more counts support this clonotype. The chain carries TRBV12-3 or TRBV12-4 and TRBJ2-1, with TRBD1 matching over 9 bases. The CDR3 contains 15 residues. V gave up 7 bases and J gave up 1 base; unmatched junction bases: 5. The chain's CDR3 is CASIPGQGSYNEQFF. In DNA, the CDR3 is TGTGCCAGCATTCCGGGACAGGGTTCCTACAATGAGCAGTTCTTC.

This clonotype appeared many times. V gene TRBV5-1 combines with J gene TRBJ1-4; D remains ambiguous. This CDR3 has 13 amino acids. V dropped 3 bases and J dropped 8 bases, with 11 bases sitting between them. The germline V gene has CDR1 SGHRS and CDR2 YFSETQ. CDR3 region: CASSSAGMEKLFF. CDR3 nucleotide sequence: TGCGCCAGCAGCTCAGCGGGTATGGAAAAACTGTTTTTT.

This clonotype was counted many times. A much larger clone lies a single base off, so this may be a read error. The chain links TRBV7-2 to TRBJ2-4; 11 bases match TRBD2. V dropped 5 bases and J dropped 7; count of bases not matched to a gene: 7. The CDR3 contains 15 residues. CDR1 is SGHTA, CDR2 FQGNSA, per germline. The CDR3 loop reads CASSHTSGGWNIQYF. CDR3 nucleotides: TGTGCCAGCAGCCATACTAGCGGGGGATGGAACATTCAGTACTTC.

This clonotype was observed a few times. The chain is built from TRBV25-1 and TRBJ1-6; TRBD1 aligns across 8 bases. Germline CDR1 and CDR2: MGHDK and SYGVNS. CDR3 length: 17 residues. The V gene end was trimmed by 3 bases and the J gene end by 6 bases; junction bases not matched to a gene: 10. The CDR3 region is CASSDTPGTGANSPLHF. CDR3 nucleotide sequence: TGTGCCAGCAGTGACACACCGGGGACAGGTGCTAATTCACCCCTCCACTTT.

The J gene is TRBJ1-5, the V gene TRBV7-2, with a weak D call TRBD1 (5 bases). V was clipped by 5 bases and J by 4 bases, with 15 bases between them. This CDR3 is 15 amino acids long. Looked up from germline, CDR1 is SGHTA and CDR2 is FQGNSA. CDR3 DNA sequence: TGTGCCAGCAGCCCCTCCCGGGGGGGGAATCAGCCCCAGCATTTT. Amino acid sequence: CASSPSRGGNQPQHF. Combining the CDR3 with reference TRBV7-2 and TRBJ1-5 gives the whole variable domain GAGVSQSPSNKVTEKGKDVELRCDPISGHTALYWYRQSLGQGLEFLIYFQGNSAPDKSGLPSDRFSAERTGGSVSTLTIQRTQQEDSAVYLCASSPSRGGNQPQHFGDGTRLSIL.

This clonotype was counted a few times. J is TRBJ2-4 and V is TRBV5-1; weak D call: TRBD1 (5 bases). The CDR3 spans 15 residues. The ends were cut back, 5 bases at V and 6 bases at J, with 18 bases in the middle. Germline lookup yields CDR1 SGHRS and CDR2 YFSETQ. CDR3 coding DNA: TGCGCCAGCAGACCCACAGAGACAGTGAGAAACATTCAGTACTTC. Translated: CASRPTETVRNIQYF.

This clonotype showed up just once. The CDR3 DNA follows: TGTGCCAGCAGCTTAGCCCCAGGAATAAGGCCCCAAGAGACCCAGTACTTC. It codes for CASSLAPGIRPQETQYF. J is TRBJ2-5 and V is TRBV7-9; D not resolved. Germline values: CDR1 SEHNR, CDR2 FQNEAQ (reference sequence). The CDR3 contains 17 residues. Trimming cost V 0 bases and J 1 base, with 15 bases left between them.